This is a list of T cell receptor beta chains from one sample in a study of shared clonotypes between healthy human individuals. Only in-frame clones appear in the TCRdb table, and some are missing; sequencing was by immunoSEQ multiplex PCR. The sample holds around 700,000 clones, about 91% seen once. The source material was naive CD8+ T cells sorted from blood. The receptor set was obtained from a man under 40 in good health. The CDR3 runs from the conserved cysteine through the conserved F or W. D genes are given only for firm matches. A clone size is listed for some rows: how often the clone was seen (once, few, many), or a class if it is expanded.

TGTGCCAGCAGCTTGATCCAGGACCGGGAGACCCAGTACTTC CASSLIQDRETQYF 14 TRBV5-6 NA TRBJ2-5 NA
TGTGCCAGCAGCGAAGGGGGGAGGGCAGATACGCAGTATTTT CASSEGGRADTQYF 14 TRBV7-2 once TRBJ2-3 NA
TGTGCCAGCAGCCCAGGACTCCACGAGCAGTACTTC CASSPGLHEQYF 12 TRBV7-9 NA TRBJ2-7 NA
TGTGCCAGTAGGACAGGGGGCAATGAGCAGTTCTTC CASRTGGNEQFF 12 TRBV19 NA TRBJ2-1 TRBD1
TGTGCCAGCAGGCACAACCCCGGGGAGTCACGAACTGATACGCAGTATTTT CASRHNPGESRTDTQYF 17 TRBV7-9 NA TRBJ2-3 NA
TGTGCCAGCAGCAAAGTAGCCCAACCTGGAAACACCATATATTTT CASSKVAQPGNTIYF 15 TRBV21-1 few TRBJ1-3 NA
TGTGCCAGCAGCCAAGCATCATACAGTGATCAGCCCCAGCATTTT CASSQASYSDQPQHF 15 TRBV4-2 few TRBJ1-5 NA
TGTGCCAGCAGTTTATGGGAAGAGGGTCTGGACACACGAGAACTCACAGATACGCAGTATTTT CASSLWEEGLDTRELTDTQYF 21 TRBV28 NA TRBJ2-3 NA
TGCAGCGTAAATAGCGGGCACTCCTACGAGCAGTACTTC CSVNSGHSYEQYF 13 TRBV29-1 NA TRBJ2-7 TRBD2
TGTGCCAGCAAAATGGTCGGTGAAGCTTTCTTT CASKMVGEAFF 11 TRBV2 NA TRBJ1-1 NA
TGTGCCAGCAGTTGGGGGCTGGGGTACGAGCAGTACTTC CASSWGLGYEQYF 13 TRBV27 NA TRBJ2-7 NA
TGTGCCAGCAGCTTGGAGGGCCAGGACACCGGGGAGCTGTTTTTT CASSLEGQDTGELFF 15 TRBV5-5 NA TRBJ2-2 NA
TGTGCCAGCAGTAAAAAACAGGGAGATCAGCCCCAGCATTTT CASSKKQGDQPQHF 14 TRBV28 NA TRBJ1-5 NA
TGTGCCAGTAGTATAGACCGGACTAGCCTAAACACCGGGGAGCTGTTTTTT CASSIDRTSLNTGELFF 17 TRBV19 NA TRBJ2-2 TRBD2
TGTGCCAGCAGCTTTCTAGCGGGAGGGAAGACCGGGGAGCTGTTTTTT CASSFLAGGKTGELFF 16 TRBV7-8 NA TRBJ2-2 TRBD2
TGTGCCACGGAGCGGGTTGACTCTGGAAACACCATATATTTT CATERVDSGNTIYF 14 TRBV30 NA TRBJ1-3 NA
TGCAGCGTTGAAGATAGGACAGAGCAAGAGACCCAGTACTTC CSVEDRTEQETQYF 14 TRBV29-1 NA TRBJ2-5 NA
TGTGCCAGCAGCTTGGAACAGGGGACCGGAAACACCATATATTTT CASSLEQGTGNTIYF 15 TRBV5-5 NA TRBJ1-3 TRBD1
TGTGCCAGCAGTCCGAATTTGGGGGCCTGGGATGAGCAGTTCTTC CASSPNLGAWDEQFF 15 TRBV28 NA TRBJ2-1 NA
TGCGCCAGCAGCTTGGGCCATGACAGGGGGAACACTGAAGCTTTCTTT CASSLGHDRGNTEAFF 16 TRBV5-1 NA TRBJ1-1 TRBD1
TGTGCCAGCAGCCTACTAGCGGGAGAGGGGAATGAGCAGTTCTTC CASSLLAGEGNEQFF 15 TRBV6-4 few TRBJ2-1 TRBD2
TGTGCCAGCAGCCAAGGGGTTTTCTCTGGGGCCAACGTCCTGACTTTC CASSQGVFSGANVLTF 16 TRBV14 NA TRBJ2-6 NA
TGTGCCAGCAGATCAGCGGGAGGGGGCTCCTACGAGCAGTACTTC CASRSAGGGSYEQYF 15 TRBV7-9 NA TRBJ2-7 TRBD2
TGCGCCAGCAGCCAAGGGACCCGAAGGACAGGGGCCTCTGGGGCCAACGTCCTGACTTTC CASSQGTRRTGASGANVLTF 20 TRBV4-3 NA TRBJ2-6 TRBD1
TGTGCCAGCAGTCCCCCGGGACAGACTGCAACTAATGAAAAACTGTTTTTT CASSPPGQTATNEKLFF 17 TRBV28 NA TRBJ1-4 TRBD1
TGCGCCAGCAGCCAAGATTTGTGGGAGGCCTACGAGCAGTACTTC CASSQDLWEAYEQYF 15 TRBV4-1 NA TRBJ2-7 NA
TGCGCCAGCAGCTTGGGGTTTGCGAACACTGAAGCTTTCTTT CASSLGFANTEAFF 14 TRBV5-1 NA TRBJ1-1 NA
TGCAGCGTAGATACAGGGTTAAATGAGCAGTTCTTC CSVDTGLNEQFF 12 TRBV29-1 NA TRBJ2-1 NA
TGTGCCAGCAGGGGGACTAGCGGGACGTCCCAGTACTTC CASRGTSGTSQYF 13 TRBV2 NA TRBJ2-5 TRBD2
TGTGCCGGCCGTTCCAGACCGAACACTGAAGCTTTCTTT CAGRSRPNTEAFF 13 TRBV5-8 NA TRBJ1-1 NA
TGTGCCAGCAGTGAAGATGGTAGCGACCTTTCCCCCTTCAATGACTATGAGCAGTTCTTC CASSEDGSDLSPFNDYEQFF 20 TRBV6-1 NA TRBJ2-1 NA